This entry lists 4 T cell receptor beta chains sequenced from one sample in a study of post-analysis software for immune sequencing data. Antigen specificity for these receptors is unknown. Libraries were made from TCR beta cDNA, and they carried unique molecular identifiers. MiXCR, applied by TCRdb to the PCR reads, yields one record per CDR3 protein. The sample lists roughly 570,000 distinct CDR3 sequences; around a third were seen once. Study-level points and caveats: Comparison of patients with controls showed five TRBV segments more frequent in patients, TRBV5-6, TRBV5-1 and TRBV20-1 among them.

Sequenced: blood. The receptors shown here come from a girl aged 2-17 years with multiple sclerosis.

The rearrangement joins TRBV5-4 to TRBJ1-2; 8 bases match TRBD1. The CDR3 is 13 amino acids. V was pared by 0 bases and J by 7 bases, with 2 bases of the junction left unmatched. Germline V CDR1 and CDR2: SGHNT, YYREEE (reference sequence). The CDR3: CASSLVGQGGYTF. CDR3 DNA: TGTGCCAGCAGCTTGGTAGGACAGGGTGGCTACACCTTC. The variable domain in full, with the rest retrieved from reference TRBV5-4 and TRBJ1-2, is ETGVTQSPTHLIKTRGQQVTLRCSSQSGHNTVSWYQQALGQGPQFIFQYYREEENGRGNFPPRFSGLQFPNYSSELNVNALELDDSALYLCASSLVGQGGYTFGSGTRLTVV.

The sample holds a few counts of this clonotype. CDR3 sequence reads: CASSLNPNGDYEQYF. DNA for the CDR3: TGCGCCAGCAGCCTTAACCCAAACGGGGATTACGAGCAGTACTTC. The V and J genes are TRBV4-1 and TRBJ2-7, with D possibly matching TRBD2 (5 bases). Trimming pared 4 bases from V and 4 bases from J, leaving 17 bases between. This CDR3 is 15 amino acids long. Germline V gene lookup returns CDR1 MGHRA and CDR2 YSYEKL.

The chain is built from TRBV15 and TRBJ2-5; tentatively, D is TRBD1 (6 bases). The CDR3 spans 18 residues. V dropped 0 bases and J dropped 4 bases, with 21 bases sitting between them. CDR1 LNHNV and CDR2 YYDKDF come from the germline V gene (reference sequence). In DNA, the CDR3 is TGTGCCACCAGCAGAGATCTGGGGGCCTCCTCAAAGGTAGAGACCCAGTACTTC. Amino acids: CATSRDLGASSKVETQYF.

The chain is built from TRBV20-1 and TRBJ1-1; the D is unclear. V lost 5 bases and J lost 5, with 12 bases in between. Germline V gives CDR1 DFQATT, CDR2 SNEGSKA (reference sequence). The CDR3 length is 12 residues. The CDR3 spells CSALPQRTEAFF. The CDR3, as DNA: TGCAGTGCTTTACCACAGCGGACTGAAGCTTTCTTT.